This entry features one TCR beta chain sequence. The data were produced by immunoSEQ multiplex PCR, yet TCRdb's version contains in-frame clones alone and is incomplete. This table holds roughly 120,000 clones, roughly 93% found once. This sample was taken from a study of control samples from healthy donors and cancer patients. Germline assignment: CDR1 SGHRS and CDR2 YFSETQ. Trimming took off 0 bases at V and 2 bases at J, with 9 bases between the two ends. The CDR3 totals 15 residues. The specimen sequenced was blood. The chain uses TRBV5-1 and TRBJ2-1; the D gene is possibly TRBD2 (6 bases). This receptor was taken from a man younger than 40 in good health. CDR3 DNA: TGCGCCAGCAGCTTGGCCGGGGGAACCTACAATGAGCAGTTCTTC. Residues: CASSLAGGTYNEQFF.